This T cell receptor beta chain was retrieved from a study of T cell responses to AZD1222 COVID-19 vaccine. At the level of the study: Analysis merged second doses at about 4 or about 12 weeks. Study-level results: Without day 14 samples, only post-peak T cell repertoires were studied. Spike-specific TCR breadth and depth rose after two AZD1222 doses.

Measured with immunoSEQ multiplex PCR; TCRdb has only the in-frame clones, and not every one. The sample lists 100,000 or so clones, 80% to 90% occurring once. As regards this clone: The antigen remains unidentified.

The CDR3 consists of 11 residues. Germline values: CDR1 MNHEY, CDR2 SVGAGI. Trimming left V 8 bases short and J 2 bases short, with 7 bases between. This specimen was peripheral blood, taken on day 0 of AZD1222 vaccination. This TCR derives from an adult in good health. The V gene is TRBV6-5, the J gene TRBJ2-7; no firm D call. CDR3: CASGRAYEQYF. The CDR3 DNA sequence: TGTGCCAGCGGCCGCGCCTACGAGCAGTACTTC.